This T cell receptor beta chain is from a study of early T cells in non-severe SARS-CoV-2 infection. This clonotype was seen at least ten times. Its cognate antigen is unknown. V was clipped by 4 bases and J by 2 bases; unmatched bases: 7. CDR3 length: 15 amino acids. Germline V gene sequence: CDR1 SNHLY, CDR2 FYNNEI. General observations from the study: A preference for anti-spike CD8 responses marked VDJdb matching, which missed private and CD4 specificities.

Researchers tagged individual cDNA molecules with unique molecular identifiers. TCRdb fed the 5' RACE reads into MiXCR, producing one record per CDR3 protein. Of approximately 83,000 distinct CDR3 sequences in the sample, roughly an eighth were seen once. The material sequenced was whole blood. The receptor's source is an adult who was a healthcare worker with PCR-confirmed SARS-CoV-2 infection or an uninfected control (not recorded which). The gene calls are TRBV2 and TRBJ2-5, with TRBD1 identical over 7 bases. CDR3 residues: CASSAHRDRQETQYF. The CDR3 DNA follows: TGTGCCAGCAGTGCGCACCGGGACAGACAAGAGACCCAGTACTTC. Full variable domain (remainder filled in from reference TRBV2 and TRBJ2-5): EPEVTQTPSHQVTQMGQEVILRCVPISNHLYFYWYRQILGQKVEFLVSFYNNEISEKSEIFDDQFSVERPDGSNFTLKIRSTKLEDSAMYFCASSAHRDRQETQYFGPGTRLLVL.